These T cell receptor beta chains were read from a single sample in a study of siplizumab effects on memory and regulatory T cells. Sequenced by immunoSEQ multiplex PCR; TCRdb stores in-frame clones only, minus some. Here the sample spans about 110,000 clones, about 91% being singletons. The source material was Tregs sorted from blood. These receptors came from a human donor in good health. The CDR3 runs from the conserved cysteine through the conserved F or W. The order of the fields is D gene, V gene, clone size, J gene, CDR3 DNA, CDR3 protein. A D gene is named only where the DNA matches it firmly. A row's size may be missing; if present it is once, few, many or a size class.

d_gene: -; v_gene: TRBV15; abundance: few; j_gene: TRBJ1-2; CDR3nt: TGTGCCACCAGCAGAGGGGCCTATGGCTACACCTTC; CDR3aa: CATSRGAYGYTF
d_gene: -; v_gene: TRBV7-9; abundance: -; j_gene: TRBJ2-6; CDR3nt: TGTGCCAGCAGCCTGGGGACTGGGGCCAACGTCCTGACTTTC; CDR3aa: CASSLGTGANVLTF
d_gene: TRBD2; v_gene: TRBV5-6; abundance: -; j_gene: TRBJ2-5; CDR3nt: TGTGCCAGCAGCCGGGGGTGGGGGGGGGAGACCCAGTACTTC; CDR3aa: CASSRGWGGETQYF
d_gene: -; v_gene: TRBV5-1; abundance: -; j_gene: TRBJ1-3; CDR3nt: TGCGCCAGCAGCTTGGATAGTATTTCTGGAAACACCATATATTTT; CDR3aa: CASSLDSISGNTIYF
d_gene: -; v_gene: TRBV6-5; abundance: -; j_gene: TRBJ2-5; CDR3nt: TGTGCCAGCAGTTTTAACCCCCCCGGGACGCAAGAGACCCAGTACTTC; CDR3aa: CASSFNPPGTQETQYF
d_gene: TRBD1; v_gene: TRBV18; abundance: once; j_gene: TRBJ1-2; CDR3nt: TGTGCCAGCTCACCAACTTCCGGGACAGGGTCTTCCTACACCTTC; CDR3aa: CASSPTSGTGSSYTF
d_gene: -; v_gene: TRBV7-9; abundance: -; j_gene: TRBJ2-3; CDR3nt: TGTGCCAGCAGCTTCGACCTCACAGATACGCAGTATTTT; CDR3aa: CASSFDLTDTQYF
d_gene: TRBD1; v_gene: TRBV27; abundance: once; j_gene: TRBJ1-5; CDR3nt: TGTGCCAGCAGTTTCCAGGGGGGGGTCAATCAGCCCCAGCATTTT; CDR3aa: CASSFQGGVNQPQHF
d_gene: -; v_gene: TRBV6-1; abundance: -; j_gene: TRBJ1-2; CDR3nt: TGTGCCAGCAGTGAGCCAGGGGATAGGTATGGCTACACCTTC; CDR3aa: CASSEPGDRYGYTF
d_gene: TRBD2; v_gene: TRBV6-1; abundance: -; j_gene: TRBJ2-3; CDR3nt: TGTGCCAGCAGTGAATTTGGGCGGGGGGGGTTGGATACGCAGTATTTT; CDR3aa: CASSEFGRGGLDTQYF
d_gene: -; v_gene: TRBV5-4; abundance: -; j_gene: TRBJ1-2; CDR3nt: TGTGCCAGCAGCCCCGCTTGGGGTTTGAATGGCTACACCTTC; CDR3aa: CASSPAWGLNGYTF
d_gene: -; v_gene: TRBV10-1; abundance: once; j_gene: TRBJ2-1; CDR3nt: TGCGCCAGCAGTGGGACCCACAATGAGCAGTTCTTC; CDR3aa: CASSGTHNEQFF
d_gene: -; v_gene: TRBV10-3; abundance: -; j_gene: TRBJ1-1; CDR3nt: TGTGCCATCAGGCTTGGCGGGGTGAACACTGAAGCTTTCTTT; CDR3aa: CAIRLGGVNTEAFF
d_gene: TRBD1; v_gene: TRBV5-1; abundance: -; j_gene: TRBJ2-5; CDR3nt: TGCGCCAGCGGTCACAGGGGCGCGGAGACCCAGTACTTC; CDR3aa: CASGHRGAETQYF
d_gene: TRBD2; v_gene: TRBV11-2; abundance: -; j_gene: TRBJ2-7; CDR3nt: TGTGCCAGCAGCTTAGCCCCGGAGCGGGGGGGGAGGGTATACGAGCAGTACTTC; CDR3aa: CASSLAPERGGRVYEQYF
d_gene: -; v_gene: TRBV4-1; abundance: -; j_gene: TRBJ1-2; CDR3nt: TGCGCCAGCAGCCAAGAATGGAGTTATGGCTACACCTTC; CDR3aa: CASSQEWSYGYTF
d_gene: -; v_gene: TRBV19; abundance: -; j_gene: TRBJ2-3; CDR3nt: TGTGCCAGTGGGGACCTCGGACAAGGCAGTACAGATACGCAGTATTTT; CDR3aa: CASGDLGQGSTDTQYF
d_gene: TRBD1; v_gene: TRBV7-9; abundance: -; j_gene: TRBJ1-3; CDR3nt: TGTGCCAGCAGCTTGGGAACCCATGACAGGGGATTCATATATTTT; CDR3aa: CASSLGTHDRGFIYF
d_gene: TRBD2; v_gene: TRBV27; abundance: -; j_gene: TRBJ2-7; CDR3nt: TGTGCCAGCAGTAAAGAACGGGTTAGCGGGACGCGTGAAGAGCAGTACTTC; CDR3aa: CASSKERVSGTREEQYF
d_gene: -; v_gene: TRBV27; abundance: -; j_gene: TRBJ1-5; CDR3nt: TGTGCCAGCAGTTTTACCGGGACACACTCCCAGCCCCAGCATTTT; CDR3aa: CASSFTGTHSQPQHF
d_gene: -; v_gene: TRBV10-2; abundance: -; j_gene: TRBJ2-3; CDR3nt: TGCGCCAGCAGTGAGCCAAACAGGGCTCAAGTCCCCCTAGATACGCAGTATTTT; CDR3aa: CASSEPNRAQVPLDTQYF
d_gene: TRBD2; v_gene: TRBV18; abundance: -; j_gene: TRBJ2-5; CDR3nt: TGTGCCAGCTCACCAGACAGAGGACTAGCGGGACTCCAAGAGACCCAGTACTTC; CDR3aa: CASSPDRGLAGLQETQYF
d_gene: -; v_gene: TRBV7-6; abundance: -; j_gene: TRBJ2-5; CDR3nt: TGTGCCAGCAGCTATGGAAGGGGGCAAGAGACCCAGTACTTC; CDR3aa: CASSYGRGQETQYF
d_gene: TRBD2; v_gene: TRBV5-1; abundance: -; j_gene: TRBJ2-7; CDR3nt: TGCGCCAGCAGCACACAAGCGGGAGGGCACGAGCAGTACTTC; CDR3aa: CASSTQAGGHEQYF
d_gene: TRBD1; v_gene: TRBV6-1; abundance: -; j_gene: TRBJ1-2; CDR3nt: TGTGCCAGCAGTACGTTCCCGCCAGGGGGCGATGGCTACACCTTC; CDR3aa: CASSTFPPGGDGYTF
d_gene: -; v_gene: TRBV9; abundance: -; j_gene: TRBJ1-1; CDR3nt: TGTGCCAGCAGCCGGGACCGAATGAACACTGAAGCTTTCTTT; CDR3aa: CASSRDRMNTEAFF
d_gene: -; v_gene: TRBV4-2; abundance: once; j_gene: TRBJ2-1; CDR3nt: TGTGCCAGCAGCCAAGATTATTTTTCTTCTGCCGGGTTCAATGAGCAGTTCTTC; CDR3aa: CASSQDYFSSAGFNEQFF
d_gene: TRBD2; v_gene: TRBV27; abundance: -; j_gene: TRBJ2-2; CDR3nt: TGTGCCAGCAGTTTCCTAGCGGGGGCCCGCGGGGAGCTGTTTTTT; CDR3aa: CASSFLAGARGELFF
d_gene: TRBD2; v_gene: TRBV6-6; abundance: -; j_gene: TRBJ2-1; CDR3nt: TGTGCCAGCAGCCGCGGACTAGCGGGTTACAATGAGCAGTTCTTC; CDR3aa: CASSRGLAGYNEQFF
d_gene: -; v_gene: TRBV7-9; abundance: once; j_gene: TRBJ2-3; CDR3nt: TGTGCCAGCAGGACTTTAGATACGCAGTATTTT; CDR3aa: CASRTLDTQYF
d_gene: TRBD2; v_gene: TRBV10-1; abundance: -; j_gene: TRBJ2-2; CDR3nt: TGCGCCAGCAGCCTACAAGGACTAGCGGGAGATGAGGCCGGGGAGCTGTTTTTT; CDR3aa: CASSLQGLAGDEAGELFF
d_gene: -; v_gene: TRBV18; abundance: -; j_gene: TRBJ1-5; CDR3nt: TGTGCCAGCTCACCTGATGGCGGCAATCAGCCCCAGCATTTT; CDR3aa: CASSPDGGNQPQHF
d_gene: -; v_gene: TRBV2; abundance: -; j_gene: TRBJ2-7; CDR3nt: TGTGCCAGCAGTGAAGTGAAGGGCTCCTACGAGCAGTACTTC; CDR3aa: CASSEVKGSYEQYF
d_gene: -; v_gene: TRBV5-4; abundance: -; j_gene: TRBJ1-6; CDR3nt: TGTGCCAGCAGCTTGGACAGGGATTCACCCCTCCACTTT; CDR3aa: CASSLDRDSPLHF
d_gene: -; v_gene: TRBV5-4; abundance: -; j_gene: TRBJ1-2; CDR3nt: TGTGCCAGCAGCTTGTCGGGAGTGAACTATGGCTACACCTTC; CDR3aa: CASSLSGVNYGYTF
d_gene: -; v_gene: TRBV5-1; abundance: -; j_gene: TRBJ2-1; CDR3nt: TGCGCCAGCAGCCCAAATCGGAACAATGAGCAGTTCTTC; CDR3aa: CASSPNRNNEQFF
d_gene: -; v_gene: TRBV5-1; abundance: once; j_gene: TRBJ2-4; CDR3nt: TGCGCCAGCAGCTTGGTTCAGGGTGGGGACATTCAGTACTTC; CDR3aa: CASSLVQGGDIQYF
d_gene: -; v_gene: TRBV11-3; abundance: -; j_gene: TRBJ1-4; CDR3nt: TGTGCCAGCAGCTCGGACACCCTGGAGGTATCTAATGAAAAACTGTTTTTT; CDR3aa: CASSSDTLEVSNEKLFF
d_gene: TRBD1; v_gene: TRBV25-1; abundance: -; j_gene: TRBJ2-7; CDR3nt: TGTGCCAGCAGTGGGACAGGGTACGAGCAGTACTTC; CDR3aa: CASSGTGYEQYF
d_gene: -; v_gene: TRBV18; abundance: -; j_gene: TRBJ2-7; CDR3nt: TGTGCCAGCTCCACGGCCGGGGGCCTTTCCTACGAGCAGTACTTC; CDR3aa: CASSTAGGLSYEQYF
d_gene: -; v_gene: TRBV7-8; abundance: -; j_gene: TRBJ2-1; CDR3nt: TGTGCCAGCAGCTTAGTTGGGGGGGGCGTGTTGAATGAGCAGTTCTTC; CDR3aa: CASSLVGGGVLNEQFF
d_gene: TRBD1; v_gene: TRBV9; abundance: -; j_gene: TRBJ2-1; CDR3nt: TGTGCCAGCAGCGTAGGGGACAGGGCGACGAATGAGCAGTTCTTC; CDR3aa: CASSVGDRATNEQFF